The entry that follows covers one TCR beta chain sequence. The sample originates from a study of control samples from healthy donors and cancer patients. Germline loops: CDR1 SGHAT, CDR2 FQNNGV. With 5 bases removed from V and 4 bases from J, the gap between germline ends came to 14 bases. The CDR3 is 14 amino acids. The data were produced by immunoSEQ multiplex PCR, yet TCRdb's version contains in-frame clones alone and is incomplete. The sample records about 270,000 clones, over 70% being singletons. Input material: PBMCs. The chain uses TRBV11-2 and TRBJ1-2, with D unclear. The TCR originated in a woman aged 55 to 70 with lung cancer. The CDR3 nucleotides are TGTGCCAGCAGCCCCGGCGGCGGTAGCTATGGCTACACCTTC. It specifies CASSPGGGSYGYTF.